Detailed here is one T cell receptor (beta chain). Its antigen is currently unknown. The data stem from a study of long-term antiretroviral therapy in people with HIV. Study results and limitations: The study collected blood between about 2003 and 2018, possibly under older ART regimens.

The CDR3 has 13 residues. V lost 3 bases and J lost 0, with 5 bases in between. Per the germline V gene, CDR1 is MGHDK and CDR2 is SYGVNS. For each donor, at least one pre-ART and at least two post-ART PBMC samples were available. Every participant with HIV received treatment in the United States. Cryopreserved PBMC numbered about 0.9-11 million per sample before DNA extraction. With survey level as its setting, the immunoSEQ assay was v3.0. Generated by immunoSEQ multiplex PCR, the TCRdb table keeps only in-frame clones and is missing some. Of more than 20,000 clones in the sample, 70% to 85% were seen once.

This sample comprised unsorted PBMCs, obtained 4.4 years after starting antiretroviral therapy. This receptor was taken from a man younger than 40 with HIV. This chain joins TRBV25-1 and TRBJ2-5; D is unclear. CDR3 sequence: CASSDRNQETQYF. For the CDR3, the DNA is TGTGCCAGCAGTGATCGTAACCAAGAGACCCAGTACTTC.